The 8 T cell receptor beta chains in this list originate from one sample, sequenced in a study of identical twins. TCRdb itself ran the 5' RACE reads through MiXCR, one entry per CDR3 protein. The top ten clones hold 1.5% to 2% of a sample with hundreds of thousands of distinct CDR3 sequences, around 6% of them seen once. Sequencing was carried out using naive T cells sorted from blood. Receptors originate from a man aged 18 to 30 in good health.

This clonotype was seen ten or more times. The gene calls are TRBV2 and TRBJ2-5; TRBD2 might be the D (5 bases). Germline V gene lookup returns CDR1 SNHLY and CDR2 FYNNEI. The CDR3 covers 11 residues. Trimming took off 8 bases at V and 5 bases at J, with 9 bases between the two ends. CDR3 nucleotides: TGTGCCAGCGAAAGGGAGGAGACCCAGTACTTC. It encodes CASEREETQYF.

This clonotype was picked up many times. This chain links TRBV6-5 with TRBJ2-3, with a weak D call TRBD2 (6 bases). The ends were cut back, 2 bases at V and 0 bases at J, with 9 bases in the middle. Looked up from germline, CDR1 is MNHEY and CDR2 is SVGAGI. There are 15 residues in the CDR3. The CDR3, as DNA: TGTGCCAGCAGTTACAGCGGGTCTAGCACAGATACGCAGTATTTT. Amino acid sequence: CASSYSGSSTDTQYF.

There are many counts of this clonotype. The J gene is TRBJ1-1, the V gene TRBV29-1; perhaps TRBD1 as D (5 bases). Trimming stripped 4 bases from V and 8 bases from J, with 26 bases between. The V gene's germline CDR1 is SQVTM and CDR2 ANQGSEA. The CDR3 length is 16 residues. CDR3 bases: TGCAGCGTTGTACCGGGACGCGTAACACTTAGGAGGGAAGCTTTCTTT. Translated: CSVVPGRVTLRREAFF. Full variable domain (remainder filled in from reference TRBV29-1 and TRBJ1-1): SAVISQKPSRDICQRGTSLTIQCQVDSQVTMMFWYRQQPGQSLTLIATANQGSEATYESGFVIDKFPISRPNLTFSTLTVSNMSPEDSSIYLCSVVPGRVTLRREAFFGQGTRLTVV.

The DNA of the CDR3 is TGTGCCAGCACCCCCGCAGGGGAGAACACTGAAGCTTTCTTT. It specifies CASTPAGENTEAFF. The rearrangement uses TRBV6-2 or TRBV6-3 and TRBJ1-1, with a weak D call TRBD1 (6 bases). Trimming cost V 7 bases and J 1 base, with 13 bases left between them. The CDR3 runs 14 residues. CDR1 and CDR2 (germline): MNHEY, SVGEGT.

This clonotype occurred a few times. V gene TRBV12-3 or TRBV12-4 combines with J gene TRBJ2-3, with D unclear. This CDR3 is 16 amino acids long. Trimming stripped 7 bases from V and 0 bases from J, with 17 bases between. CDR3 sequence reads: CASTNKVERSTDTQYF. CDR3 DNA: TGTGCCAGCACCAACAAGGTCGAGCGTAGCACAGATACGCAGTATTTT.

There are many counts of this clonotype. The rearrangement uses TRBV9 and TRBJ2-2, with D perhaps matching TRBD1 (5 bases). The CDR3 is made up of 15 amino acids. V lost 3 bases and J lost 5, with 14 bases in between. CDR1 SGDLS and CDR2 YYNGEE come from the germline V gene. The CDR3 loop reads CASSEGPGWTGELFF. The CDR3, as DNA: TGTGCCAGCAGCGAGGGTCCAGGGTGGACCGGGGAGCTGTTTTTT.

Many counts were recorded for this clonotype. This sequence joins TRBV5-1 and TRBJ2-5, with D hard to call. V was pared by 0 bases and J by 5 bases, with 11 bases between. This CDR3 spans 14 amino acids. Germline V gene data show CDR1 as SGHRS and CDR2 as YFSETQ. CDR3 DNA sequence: TGCGCCAGCAGCTTGGCTTTAAGCCGGGAGACCCAGTACTTC. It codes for CASSLALSRETQYF.

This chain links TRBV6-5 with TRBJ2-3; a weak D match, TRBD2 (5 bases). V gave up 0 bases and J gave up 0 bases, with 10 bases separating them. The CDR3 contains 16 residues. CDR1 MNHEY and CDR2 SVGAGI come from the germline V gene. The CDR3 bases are TGTGCCAGCAGTTACTCGGGGAGACATAGCACAGATACGCAGTATTTT. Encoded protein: CASSYSGRHSTDTQYF.